The rows below give T cell receptor beta chains drawn from one sample of a study of regulatory T cells. Sequencing was performed with immunoSEQ multiplex PCR; in TCRdb, only in-frame clones are kept and a portion is missing. The data show about 34,000 clones, 85% to 95% seen once. The sample taken for sequencing was conventional CD4+ T cells sorted from blood. The receptor set was obtained from a child aged 2-9 years with CD3G deficiency. The CDR3 runs from the conserved cysteine through the conserved F or W. The D gene is left open where the match is weak. The size field is filled for only some rows; it gives once, few, many or a size class.

. | once | TRBJ2-1 | TRBV18 | CASSPVLALSYNEQFF | TGTGCCAGCTCACCGGTCCTAGCTTTGTCCTACAATGAGCAGTTCTTC
. | . | TRBJ2-1 | TRBV19 | CASSRAGGSSYNEQFF | TGTGCCAGTAGTCGGGCGGGTGGGAGCTCCTACAATGAGCAGTTCTTC
TRBD2 | . | TRBJ2-2 | TRBV19 | CASSILPSIAGLVNTGELFF | TGTGCCAGTAGTATACTTCCAAGTATAGCGGGCCTTGTGAACACCGGGGAGCTGTTTTTT
. | . | TRBJ2-1 | TRBV20-1 | CSARLGDEQFF | TGCAGTGCTAGATTGGGGGATGAGCAGTTCTTC
TRBD1 | . | TRBJ1-2 | TRBV6-1 | CASGTGDTRNYGYTF | TGTGCCAGCGGGACAGGGGATACCAGGAACTATGGCTACACCTTC
. | . | TRBJ1-2 | TRBV6-1 | CASSSPGRATF | TGTGCCAGCAGTTCTCCGGGGAGGGCCACCTTC
. | . | TRBJ2-1 | TRBV10-3 | CASSDGQTRGNEQFF | TGTGCCAGCAGTGACGGTCAGACTAGGGGGAATGAGCAGTTCTTC
. | . | TRBJ1-2 | TRBV28 | CASSFSGVIANYGYTF | TGTGCCAGCAGTTTTAGTGGGGTTATAGCTAACTATGGCTACACCTTC
TRBD1 | . | TRBJ2-5 | TRBV28 | CASSPGTGIVKTQYF | TGTGCCAGCAGTCCGGGGACAGGGATTGTGAAGACCCAGTACTTC
. | . | TRBJ1-5 | TRBV6-1 | CASSEMGYGDNQPQHF | TGTGCCAGCAGTGAAATGGGTTATGGGGACAATCAGCCCCAGCATTTT
TRBD2 | . | TRBJ2-1 | TRBV7-9 | CASSLALAGTNEQFF | TGTGCCAGCAGCTTAGCGCTAGCGGGTACCAATGAGCAGTTCTTC
TRBD2 | . | TRBJ2-7 | TRBV10-3 | CAISNQTEASGREEQYF | TGTGCCATCAGCAACCAGACTGAGGCTAGCGGGAGGGAAGAGCAGTACTTC
. | . | TRBJ2-3 | TRBV7-9 | CASSKGTTSADTQYF | TGTGCCAGCAGCAAGGGAACAACTAGTGCGGATACGCAGTATTTT
. | . | TRBJ1-2 | TRBV28 | CASSTWSSPRYGYTF | TGTGCCAGCAGTACGTGGAGCAGCCCGCGTTATGGCTACACCTTC
. | . | TRBJ1-2 | TRBV30 | CAWSVRGERVYGYTF | TGTGCCTGGAGTGTAAGGGGGGAAAGGGTATATGGCTACACCTTC
. | . | TRBJ1-1 | TRBV6-1 | CASRTGTEAFF | TGTGCCAGTCGGACCGGTACTGAAGCTTTCTTT
. | . | TRBJ2-2 | TRBV5-1 | CASSLGPSTGELFF | TGCGCCAGCAGCTTGGGACCCAGCACCGGGGAGCTGTTTTTT
. | . | TRBJ1-1 | TRBV5-1 | CASSQQGMNTEAFF | TGCGCCAGCAGCCAACAGGGAATGAACACTGAAGCTTTCTTT
. | once | TRBJ1-4 | TRBV5-1 | CASSLRGLVNEKLFF | TGCGCCAGCAGCTTGCGAGGGCTCGTTAATGAAAAACTGTTTTTT
TRBD2 | once | TRBJ2-1 | TRBV28 | CASSEPIAGGNEQFF | TGTGCCAGCAGTGAGCCTATAGCGGGAGGGAATGAGCAGTTCTTC